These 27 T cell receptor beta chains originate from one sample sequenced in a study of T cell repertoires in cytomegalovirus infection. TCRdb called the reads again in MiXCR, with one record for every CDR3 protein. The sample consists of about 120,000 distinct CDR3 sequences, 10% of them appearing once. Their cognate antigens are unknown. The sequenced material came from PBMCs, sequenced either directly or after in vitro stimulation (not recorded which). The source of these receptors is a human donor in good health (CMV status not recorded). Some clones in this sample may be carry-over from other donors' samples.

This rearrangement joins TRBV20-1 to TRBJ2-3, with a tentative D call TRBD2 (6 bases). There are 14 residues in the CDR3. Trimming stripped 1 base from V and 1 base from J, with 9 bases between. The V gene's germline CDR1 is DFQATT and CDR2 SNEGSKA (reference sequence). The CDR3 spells CSARVTGGTDTQYF. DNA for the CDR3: TGCAGTGCTAGAGTCACGGGGGGCACAGATACGCAGTATTTT.

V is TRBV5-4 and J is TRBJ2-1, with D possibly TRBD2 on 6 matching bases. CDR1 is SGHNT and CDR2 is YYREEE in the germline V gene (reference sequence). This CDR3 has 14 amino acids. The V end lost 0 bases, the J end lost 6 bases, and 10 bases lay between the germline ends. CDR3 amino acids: CASSLEGSGNEQFF. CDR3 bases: TGTGCCAGCAGCTTGGAGGGTAGCGGCAATGAGCAGTTCTTC.

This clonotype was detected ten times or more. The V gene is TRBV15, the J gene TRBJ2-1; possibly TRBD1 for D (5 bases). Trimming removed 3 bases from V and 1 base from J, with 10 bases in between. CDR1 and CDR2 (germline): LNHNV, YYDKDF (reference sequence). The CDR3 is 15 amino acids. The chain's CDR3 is CATSRTVQSYNEQFF. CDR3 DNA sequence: TGTGCCACCAGCAGGACAGTTCAGTCCTACAATGAGCAGTTCTTC.

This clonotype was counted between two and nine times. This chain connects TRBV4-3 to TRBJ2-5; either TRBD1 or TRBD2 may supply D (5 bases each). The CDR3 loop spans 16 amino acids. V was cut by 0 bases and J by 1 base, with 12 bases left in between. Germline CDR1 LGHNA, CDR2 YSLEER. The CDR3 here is CASSQERGSTQETQYF. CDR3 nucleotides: TGCGCCAGCAGCCAAGAGAGGGGATCCACCCAAGAGACCCAGTACTTC.

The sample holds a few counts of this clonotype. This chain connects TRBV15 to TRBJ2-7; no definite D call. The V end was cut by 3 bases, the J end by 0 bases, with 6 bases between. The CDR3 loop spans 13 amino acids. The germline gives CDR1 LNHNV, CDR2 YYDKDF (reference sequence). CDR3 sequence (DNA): TGTGCCACCAGCAGTTCTAGCTCCTACGAGCAGTACTTC. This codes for CATSSSSSYEQYF.

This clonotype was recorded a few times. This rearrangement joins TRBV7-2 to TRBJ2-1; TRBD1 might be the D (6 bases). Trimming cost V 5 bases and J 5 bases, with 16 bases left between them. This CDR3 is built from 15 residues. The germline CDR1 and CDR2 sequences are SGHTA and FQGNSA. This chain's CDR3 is CASSRPGQGNNEQFF. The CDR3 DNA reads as TGTGCCAGCAGCCGCCCGGGACAAGGAAACAATGAGCAGTTCTTC. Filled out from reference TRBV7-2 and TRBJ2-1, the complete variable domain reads GAGVSQSPSNKVTEKGKDVELRCDPISGHTALYWYRQSLGQGLEFLIYFQGNSAPDKSGLPSDRFSAERTGGSVSTLTIQRTQQEDSAVYLCASSRPGQGNNEQFFGPGTRLTVL.

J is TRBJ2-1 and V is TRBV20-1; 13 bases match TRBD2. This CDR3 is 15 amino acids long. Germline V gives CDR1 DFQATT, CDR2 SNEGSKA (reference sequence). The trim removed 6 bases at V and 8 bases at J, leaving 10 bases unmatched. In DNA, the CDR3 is TGCAGTGCCAGACTAGCGGGAGGATCGGCCCATGAGCAGTTCTTC. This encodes CSARLAGGSAHEQFF.

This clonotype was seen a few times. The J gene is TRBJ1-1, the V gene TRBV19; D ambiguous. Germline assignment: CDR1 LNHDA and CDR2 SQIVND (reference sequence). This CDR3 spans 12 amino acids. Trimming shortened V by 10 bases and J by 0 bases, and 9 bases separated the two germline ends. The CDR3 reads CATSQVNTEAFF. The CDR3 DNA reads TGTGCCACCTCCCAGGTGAACACTGAAGCTTTCTTT.

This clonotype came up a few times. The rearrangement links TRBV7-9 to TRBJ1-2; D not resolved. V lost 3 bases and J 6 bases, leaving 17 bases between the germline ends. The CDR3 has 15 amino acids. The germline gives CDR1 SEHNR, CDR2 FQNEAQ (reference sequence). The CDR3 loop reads CASSFMTNAKHGYTF. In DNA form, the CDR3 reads TGTGCCAGCAGCTTCATGACAAACGCTAAACATGGCTACACCTTC.

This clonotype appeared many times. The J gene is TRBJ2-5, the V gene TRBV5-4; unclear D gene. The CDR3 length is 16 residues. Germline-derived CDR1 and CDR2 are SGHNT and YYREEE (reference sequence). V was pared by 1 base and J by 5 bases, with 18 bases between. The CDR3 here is CASSLNGQAGVETQYF. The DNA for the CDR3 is TGTGCCAGCAGCTTGAATGGGCAGGCAGGCGTCGAGACCCAGTACTTC.

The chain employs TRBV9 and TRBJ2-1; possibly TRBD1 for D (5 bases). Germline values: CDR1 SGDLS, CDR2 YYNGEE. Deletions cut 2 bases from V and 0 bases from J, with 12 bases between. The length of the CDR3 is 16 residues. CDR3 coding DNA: TGTGCCAGCAGCGTCCGAGGCGACAGCTCCTACAATGAGCAGTTCTTC. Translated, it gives CASSVRGDSSYNEQFF.

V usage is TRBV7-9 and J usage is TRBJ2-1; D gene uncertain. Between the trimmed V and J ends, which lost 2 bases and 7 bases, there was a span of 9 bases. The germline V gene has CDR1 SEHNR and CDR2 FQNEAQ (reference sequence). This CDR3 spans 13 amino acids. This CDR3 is CASSLSFVNEQFF. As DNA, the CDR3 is TGTGCCAGCAGCTTATCCTTTGTGAATGAGCAGTTCTTC.

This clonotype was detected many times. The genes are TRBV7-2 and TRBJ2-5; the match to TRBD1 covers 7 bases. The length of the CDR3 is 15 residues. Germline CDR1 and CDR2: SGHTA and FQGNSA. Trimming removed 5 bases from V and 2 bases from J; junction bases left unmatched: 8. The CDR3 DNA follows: TGTGCCAGCAGCCTCCCCCCGGGACAGCAAGAGACCCAGTACTTC. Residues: CASSLPPGQQETQYF.

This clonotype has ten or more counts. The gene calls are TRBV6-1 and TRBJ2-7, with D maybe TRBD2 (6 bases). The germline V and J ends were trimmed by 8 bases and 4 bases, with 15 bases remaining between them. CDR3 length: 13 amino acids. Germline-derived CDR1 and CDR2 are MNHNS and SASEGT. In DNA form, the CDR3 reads TGTGCCAGCTCGGGGGATCCCCGATACGAGCAGTACGTC. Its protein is CASSGDPRYEQYV.

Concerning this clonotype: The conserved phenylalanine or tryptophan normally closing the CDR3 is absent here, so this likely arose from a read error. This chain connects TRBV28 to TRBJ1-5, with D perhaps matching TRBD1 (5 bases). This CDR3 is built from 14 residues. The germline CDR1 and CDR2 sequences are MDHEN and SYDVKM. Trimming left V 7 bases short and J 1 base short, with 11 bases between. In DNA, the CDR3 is TGTGCCAGCAACTCTGGGGGGAGCAATCAGCCCCAGCATTCT. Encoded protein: CASNSGGSNQPQHS.

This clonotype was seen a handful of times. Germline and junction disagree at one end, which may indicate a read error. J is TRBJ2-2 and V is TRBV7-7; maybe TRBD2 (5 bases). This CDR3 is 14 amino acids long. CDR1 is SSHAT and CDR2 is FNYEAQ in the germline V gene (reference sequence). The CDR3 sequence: CASSLNGGAGELFF. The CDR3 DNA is TGTGCTAGCAGCTTAAACGGAGGCGCCGGGGAGCTGTTTTTT.

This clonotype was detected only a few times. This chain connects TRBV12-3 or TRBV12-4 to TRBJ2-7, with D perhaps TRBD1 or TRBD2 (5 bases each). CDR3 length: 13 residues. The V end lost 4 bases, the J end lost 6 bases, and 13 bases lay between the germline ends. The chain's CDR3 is CASSSVERGEQYF. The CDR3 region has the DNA TGTGCCAGCAGTTCCGTCGAGAGGGGCGAGCAGTACTTC.

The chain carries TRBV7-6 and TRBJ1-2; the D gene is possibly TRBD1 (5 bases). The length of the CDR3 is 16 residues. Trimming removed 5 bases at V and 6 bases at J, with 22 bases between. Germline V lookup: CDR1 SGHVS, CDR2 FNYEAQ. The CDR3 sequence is CASSARGGARADGYTF. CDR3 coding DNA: TGTGCCAGCAGCGCCCGCGGCGGAGCCAGGGCAGATGGCTACACCTTC. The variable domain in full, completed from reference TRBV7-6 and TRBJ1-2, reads GAGVSQSPRYKVTKRGQDVALRCDPISGHVSLYWYRQALGQGPEFLTYFNYEAQQDKSGLPNDRFSAERPEGSISTLTIQRTEQRDSAMYRCASSARGGARADGYTFGSGTRLTVV.

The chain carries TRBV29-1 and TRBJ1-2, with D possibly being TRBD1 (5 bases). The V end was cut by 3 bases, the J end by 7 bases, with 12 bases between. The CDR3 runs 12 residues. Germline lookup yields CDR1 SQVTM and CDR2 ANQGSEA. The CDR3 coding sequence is TGCAGCGTTGACCTCCAGGGAGGTGGCTACACCTTC. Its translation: CSVDLQGGGYTF.

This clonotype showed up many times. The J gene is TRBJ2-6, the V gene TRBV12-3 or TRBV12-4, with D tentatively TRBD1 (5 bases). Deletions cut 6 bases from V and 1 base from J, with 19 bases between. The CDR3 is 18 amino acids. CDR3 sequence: CASSLTWQGRSGANVLTF. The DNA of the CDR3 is TGTGCCAGCAGCTTGACCTGGCAGGGAAGGTCTGGGGCCAACGTCCTGACTTTC.

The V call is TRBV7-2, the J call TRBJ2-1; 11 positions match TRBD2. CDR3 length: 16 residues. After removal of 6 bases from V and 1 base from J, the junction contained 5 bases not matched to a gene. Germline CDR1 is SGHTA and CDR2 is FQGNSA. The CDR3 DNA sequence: TGTGCCAGCAGACTTCTAGCGGGAGGTTCCTACAATGAGCAGTTCTTC. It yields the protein CASRLLAGGSYNEQFF.

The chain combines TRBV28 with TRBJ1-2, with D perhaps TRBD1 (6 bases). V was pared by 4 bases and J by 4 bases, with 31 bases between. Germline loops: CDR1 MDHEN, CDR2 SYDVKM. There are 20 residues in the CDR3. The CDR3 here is CASSSESVLKWGTSLYGYTF. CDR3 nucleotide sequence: TGTGCCAGCAGTTCGGAGTCCGTATTAAAATGGGGGACATCGCTCTATGGCTACACCTTC.

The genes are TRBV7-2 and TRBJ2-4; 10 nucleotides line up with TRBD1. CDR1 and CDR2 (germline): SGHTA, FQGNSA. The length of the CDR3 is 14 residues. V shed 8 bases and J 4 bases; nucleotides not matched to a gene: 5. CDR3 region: CASGTGAIKNIQYF. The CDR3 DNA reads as TGTGCCAGCGGGACAGGGGCAATAAAAAACATTCAGTACTTC.

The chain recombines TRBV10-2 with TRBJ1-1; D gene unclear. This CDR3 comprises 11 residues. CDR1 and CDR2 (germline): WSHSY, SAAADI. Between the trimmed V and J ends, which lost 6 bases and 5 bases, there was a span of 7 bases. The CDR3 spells CASRKGTEAFF. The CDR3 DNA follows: TGCGCCAGCAGAAAAGGAACTGAAGCTTTCTTT.

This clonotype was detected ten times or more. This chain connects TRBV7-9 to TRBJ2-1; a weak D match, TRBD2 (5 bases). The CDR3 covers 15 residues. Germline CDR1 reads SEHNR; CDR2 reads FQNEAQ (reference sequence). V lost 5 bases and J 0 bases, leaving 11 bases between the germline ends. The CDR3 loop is CASSKSGRSYNEQFF. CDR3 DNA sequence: TGTGCCAGCAGCAAAAGCGGACGCTCCTACAATGAGCAGTTCTTC.

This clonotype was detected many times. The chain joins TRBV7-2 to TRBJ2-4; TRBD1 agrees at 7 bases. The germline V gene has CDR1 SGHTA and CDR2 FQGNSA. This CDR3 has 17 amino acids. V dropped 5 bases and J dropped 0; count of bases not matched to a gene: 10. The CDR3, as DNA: TGTGCCAGCAGCGCGGACCCAGGGGGATTAGCCAAAAACATTCAGTACTTC. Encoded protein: CASSADPGGLAKNIQYF. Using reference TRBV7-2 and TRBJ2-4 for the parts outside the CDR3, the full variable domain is GAGVSQSPSNKVTEKGKDVELRCDPISGHTALYWYRQSLGQGLEFLIYFQGNSAPDKSGLPSDRFSAERTGGSVSTLTIQRTQQEDSAVYLCASSADPGGLAKNIQYFGAGTRLSVL.

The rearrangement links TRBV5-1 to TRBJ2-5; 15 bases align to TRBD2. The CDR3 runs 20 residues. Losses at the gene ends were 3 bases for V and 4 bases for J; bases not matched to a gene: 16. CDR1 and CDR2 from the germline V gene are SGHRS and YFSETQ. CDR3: CASSSGLAGGGSGRSETQYF. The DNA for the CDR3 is TGCGCCAGCAGCTCGGGACTAGCGGGAGGAGGATCCGGTCGCTCAGAGACCCAGTACTTC.